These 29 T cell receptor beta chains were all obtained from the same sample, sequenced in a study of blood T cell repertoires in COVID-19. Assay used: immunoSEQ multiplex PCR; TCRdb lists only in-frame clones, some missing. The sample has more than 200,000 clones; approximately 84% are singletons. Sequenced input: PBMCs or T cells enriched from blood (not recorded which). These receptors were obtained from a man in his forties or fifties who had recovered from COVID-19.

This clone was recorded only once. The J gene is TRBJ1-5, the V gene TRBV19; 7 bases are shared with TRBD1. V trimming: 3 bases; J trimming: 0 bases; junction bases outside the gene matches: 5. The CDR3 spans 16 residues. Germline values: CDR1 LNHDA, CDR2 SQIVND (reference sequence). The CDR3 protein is CASSIQTGYSNQPQHF. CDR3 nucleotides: TGTGCCAGTAGTATTCAGACAGGGTATAGCAATCAGCCCCAGCATTTT.

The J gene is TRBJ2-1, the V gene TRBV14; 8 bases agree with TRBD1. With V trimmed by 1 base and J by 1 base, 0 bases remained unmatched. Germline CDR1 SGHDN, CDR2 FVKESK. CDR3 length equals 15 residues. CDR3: CASSQGTGSYNEQFF. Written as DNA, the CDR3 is TGTGCCAGCAGCCAAGGGACAGGGTCCTACAATGAGCAGTTCTTC.

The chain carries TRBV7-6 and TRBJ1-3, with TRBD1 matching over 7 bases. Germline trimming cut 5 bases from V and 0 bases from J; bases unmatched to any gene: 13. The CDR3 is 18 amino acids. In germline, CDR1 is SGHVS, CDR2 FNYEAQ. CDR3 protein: CASSPGPGQVASGNTIYF. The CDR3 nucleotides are TGTGCCAGCAGCCCAGGCCCCGGACAGGTGGCCTCTGGAAACACCATATATTTT.

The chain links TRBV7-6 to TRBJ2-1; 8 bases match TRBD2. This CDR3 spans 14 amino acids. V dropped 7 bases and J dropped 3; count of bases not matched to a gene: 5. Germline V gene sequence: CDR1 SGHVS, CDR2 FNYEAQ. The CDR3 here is CASTPGGGYNEQFF. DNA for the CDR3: TGTGCCAGCACCCCGGGGGGGGGCTACAATGAGCAGTTCTTC.

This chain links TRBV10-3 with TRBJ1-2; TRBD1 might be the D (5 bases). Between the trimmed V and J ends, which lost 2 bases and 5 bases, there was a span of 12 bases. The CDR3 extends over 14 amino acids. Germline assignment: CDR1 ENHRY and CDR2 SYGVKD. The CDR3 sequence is CAISEKQVFYGYTF. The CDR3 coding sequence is TGTGCCATCAGTGAGAAACAGGTTTTTTATGGCTACACCTTC.

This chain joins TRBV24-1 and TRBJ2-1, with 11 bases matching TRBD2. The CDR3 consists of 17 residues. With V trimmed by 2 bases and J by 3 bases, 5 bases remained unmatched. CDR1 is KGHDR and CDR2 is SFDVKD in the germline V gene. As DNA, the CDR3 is TGTGCCACCAGTGATTCGCTAGCGGGAGGATACTACAATGAGCAGTTCTTC. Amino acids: CATSDSLAGGYYNEQFF.

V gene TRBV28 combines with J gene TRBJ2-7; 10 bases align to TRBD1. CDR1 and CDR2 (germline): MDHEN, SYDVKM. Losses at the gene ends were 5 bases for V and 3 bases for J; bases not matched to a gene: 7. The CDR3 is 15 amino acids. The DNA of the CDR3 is TGTGCCAGCAGTCCCCCCGGACAGGGGGACTACGAGCAGTACTTC. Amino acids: CASSPPGQGDYEQYF.

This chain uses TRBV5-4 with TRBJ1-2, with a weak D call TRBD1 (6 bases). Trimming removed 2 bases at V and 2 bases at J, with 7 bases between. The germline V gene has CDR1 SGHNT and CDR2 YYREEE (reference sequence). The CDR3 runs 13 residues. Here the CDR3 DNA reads TGTGCCAGCAGCTTTACAGGGAACTATGGCTACACCTTC. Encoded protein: CASSFTGNYGYTF.

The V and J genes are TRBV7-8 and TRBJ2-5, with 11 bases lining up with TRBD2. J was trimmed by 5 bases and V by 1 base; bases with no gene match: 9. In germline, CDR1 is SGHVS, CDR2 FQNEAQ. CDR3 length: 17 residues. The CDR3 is CASSLETSGGRRETQYF. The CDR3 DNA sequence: TGTGCCAGCAGCTTAGAAACTAGCGGGGGTCGTCGGGAGACCCAGTACTTC.

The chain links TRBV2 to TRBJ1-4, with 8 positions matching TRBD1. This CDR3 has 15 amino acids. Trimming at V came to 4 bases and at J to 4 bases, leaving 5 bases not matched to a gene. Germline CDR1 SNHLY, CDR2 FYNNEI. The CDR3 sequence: CASSAAGGHNEKLFF. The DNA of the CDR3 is TGTGCCAGCAGTGCGGCAGGGGGCCATAATGAAAAACTGTTTTTT.

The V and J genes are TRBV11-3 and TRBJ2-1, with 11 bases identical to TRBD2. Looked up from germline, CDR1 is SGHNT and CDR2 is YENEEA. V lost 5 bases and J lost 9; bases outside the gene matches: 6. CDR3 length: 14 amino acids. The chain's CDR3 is CASSPTSGNSEQFF. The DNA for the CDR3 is TGTGCCAGCAGCCCGACTAGCGGGAACAGTGAGCAGTTCTTC.

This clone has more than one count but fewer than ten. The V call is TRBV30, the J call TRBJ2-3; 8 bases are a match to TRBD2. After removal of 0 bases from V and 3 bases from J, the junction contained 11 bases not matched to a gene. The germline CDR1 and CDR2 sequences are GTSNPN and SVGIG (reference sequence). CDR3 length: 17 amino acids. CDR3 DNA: TGTGCCTGGAGTGTAGGTTTCGGATTAGCGGGGACAGATACGCAGTATTTT. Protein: CAWSVGFGLAGTDTQYF. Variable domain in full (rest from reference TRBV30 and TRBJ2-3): SQTIHQWPATLVQPVGSPLSLECTVEGTSNPNLYWYRQAAGRGLQLLFYSVGIGQISSEVPQNLSASRPQDRQFILSSKKLLLSDSGFYLCAWSVGFGLAGTDTQYFGPGTRLTVL.

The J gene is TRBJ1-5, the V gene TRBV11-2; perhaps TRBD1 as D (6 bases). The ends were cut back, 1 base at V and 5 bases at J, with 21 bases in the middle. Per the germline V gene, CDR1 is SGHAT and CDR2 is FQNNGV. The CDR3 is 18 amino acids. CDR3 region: CASSLAPFGRGRDQPQHF. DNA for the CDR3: TGTGCCAGCAGCTTAGCTCCCTTTGGCAGGGGAAGAGATCAGCCCCAGCATTTT.

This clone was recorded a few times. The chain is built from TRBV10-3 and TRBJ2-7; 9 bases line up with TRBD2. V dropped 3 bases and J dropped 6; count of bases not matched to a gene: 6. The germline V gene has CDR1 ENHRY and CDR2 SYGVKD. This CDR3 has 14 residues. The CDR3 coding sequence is TGTGCCATCAGTGATATAGCGGGAGTTGGCGAGCAGTACTTC. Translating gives CAISDIAGVGEQYF.

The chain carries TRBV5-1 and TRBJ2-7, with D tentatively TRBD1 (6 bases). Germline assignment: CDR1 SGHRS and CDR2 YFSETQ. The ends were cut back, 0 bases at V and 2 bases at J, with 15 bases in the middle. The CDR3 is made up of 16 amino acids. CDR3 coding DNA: TGCGCCAGCAGCTTGGAATGGACAGAAGACCCCTACGAGCAGTACTTC. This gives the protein CASSLEWTEDPYEQYF.

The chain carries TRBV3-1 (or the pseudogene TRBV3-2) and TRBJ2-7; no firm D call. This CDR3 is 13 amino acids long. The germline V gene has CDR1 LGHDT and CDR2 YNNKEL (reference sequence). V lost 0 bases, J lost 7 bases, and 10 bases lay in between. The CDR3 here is CASSQDPPLEQYF. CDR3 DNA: TGTGCCAGCAGCCAAGATCCCCCCCTTGAGCAGTACTTC.

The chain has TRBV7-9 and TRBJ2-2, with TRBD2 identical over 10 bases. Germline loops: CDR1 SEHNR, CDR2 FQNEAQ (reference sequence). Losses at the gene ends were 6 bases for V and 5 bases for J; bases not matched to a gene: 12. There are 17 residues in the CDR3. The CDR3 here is CASRDPAGGPGTGELFF. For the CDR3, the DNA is TGTGCCAGCAGGGACCCAGCGGGGGGGCCGGGAACCGGGGAGCTGTTTTTT.

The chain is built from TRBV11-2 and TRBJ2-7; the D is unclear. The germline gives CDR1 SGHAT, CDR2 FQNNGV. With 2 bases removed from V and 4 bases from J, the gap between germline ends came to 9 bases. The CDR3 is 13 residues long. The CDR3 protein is CASSLIPGYEQYF. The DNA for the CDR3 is TGTGCCAGCAGCTTAATTCCAGGATACGAGCAGTACTTC.

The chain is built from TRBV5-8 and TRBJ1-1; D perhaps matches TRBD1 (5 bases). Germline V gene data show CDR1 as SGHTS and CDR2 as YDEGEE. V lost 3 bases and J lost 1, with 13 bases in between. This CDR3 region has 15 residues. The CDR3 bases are TGTGCCAGCAGCTCCGGGGGGACCGAGAACACTGAAGCTTTCTTT. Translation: CASSSGGTENTEAFF.

The DNA of the CDR3 is TGTGCCAGCGGCTCCAGGGGGTATAACACTGAAGCTTTCTTT. Its translation: CASGSRGYNTEAFF. V is TRBV27 and J is TRBJ1-1; 7 bases align to TRBD1. This CDR3 contains 14 residues. V trimming: 8 bases; J trimming: 2 bases; junction bases outside the gene matches: 8. Germline CDR1 MNHEY, CDR2 SMNVEV (reference sequence).

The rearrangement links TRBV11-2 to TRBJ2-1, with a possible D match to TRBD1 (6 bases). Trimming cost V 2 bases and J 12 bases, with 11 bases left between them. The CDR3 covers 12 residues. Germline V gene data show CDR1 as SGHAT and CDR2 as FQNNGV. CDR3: CASSLSDRLQFF. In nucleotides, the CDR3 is TGTGCCAGCAGCTTATCTGACAGGTTGCAGTTCTTC.

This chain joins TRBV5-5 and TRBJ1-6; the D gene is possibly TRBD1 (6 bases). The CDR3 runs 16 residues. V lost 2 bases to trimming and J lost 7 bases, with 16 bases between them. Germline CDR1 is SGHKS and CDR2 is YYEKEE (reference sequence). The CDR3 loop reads CASSLPQGIDNSPLHF. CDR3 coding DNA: TGTGCCAGCAGCTTACCCCAGGGGATAGACAATTCACCCCTCCACTTT.

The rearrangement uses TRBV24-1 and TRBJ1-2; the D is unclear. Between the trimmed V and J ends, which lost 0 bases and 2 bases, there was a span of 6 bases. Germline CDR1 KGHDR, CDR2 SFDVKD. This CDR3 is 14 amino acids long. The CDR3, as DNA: TGTGCCACCAGTGATTTGGCAGGAAACTATGGCTACACCTTC. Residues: CATSDLAGNYGYTF.

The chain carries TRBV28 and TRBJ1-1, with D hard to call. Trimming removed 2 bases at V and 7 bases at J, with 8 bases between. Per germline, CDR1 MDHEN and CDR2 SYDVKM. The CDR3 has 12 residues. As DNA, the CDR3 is TGTGCCAGCAGTTTAAGATACAGTGAAGCTTTCTTT. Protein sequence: CASSLRYSEAFF.

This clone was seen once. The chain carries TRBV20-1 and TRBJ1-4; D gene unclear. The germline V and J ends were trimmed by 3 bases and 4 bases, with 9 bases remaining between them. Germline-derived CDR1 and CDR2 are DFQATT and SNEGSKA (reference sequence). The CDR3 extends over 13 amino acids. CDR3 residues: CSASSGSNEKLFF. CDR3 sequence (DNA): TGCAGTGCTAGTTCCGGGAGTAATGAAAAACTGTTTTTT.

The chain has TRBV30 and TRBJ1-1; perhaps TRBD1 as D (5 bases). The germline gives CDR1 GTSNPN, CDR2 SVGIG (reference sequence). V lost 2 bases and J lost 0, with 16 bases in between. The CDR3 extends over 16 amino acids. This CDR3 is CAWSLLGSRVNTEAFF. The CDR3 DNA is TGTGCCTGGAGTCTATTGGGATCCAGGGTGAACACTGAAGCTTTCTTT.

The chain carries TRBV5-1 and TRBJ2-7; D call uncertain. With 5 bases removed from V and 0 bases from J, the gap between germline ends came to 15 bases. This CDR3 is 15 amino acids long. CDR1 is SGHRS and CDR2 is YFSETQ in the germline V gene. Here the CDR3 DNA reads TGCGCCAGCAGTCACGACGGCGGTAGCTCCTACGAGCAGTACTTC. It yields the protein CASSHDGGSSYEQYF.

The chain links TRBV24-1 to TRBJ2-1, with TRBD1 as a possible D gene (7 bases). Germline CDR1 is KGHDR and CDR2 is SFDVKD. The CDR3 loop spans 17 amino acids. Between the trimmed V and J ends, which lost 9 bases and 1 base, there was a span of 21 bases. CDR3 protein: CATDREEEGWSYNEQFF. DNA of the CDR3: TGTGCCACCGACAGGGAGGAAGAAGGGTGGTCCTACAATGAGCAGTTCTTC.

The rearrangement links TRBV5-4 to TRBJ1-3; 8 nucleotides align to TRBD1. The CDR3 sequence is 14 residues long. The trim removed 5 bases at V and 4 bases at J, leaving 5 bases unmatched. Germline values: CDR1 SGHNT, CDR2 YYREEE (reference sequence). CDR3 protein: CASRRTGGGNTIYF. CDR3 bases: TGTGCCAGCAGACGAACAGGGGGGGGAAACACCATATATTTT. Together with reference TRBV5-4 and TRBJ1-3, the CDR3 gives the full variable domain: ETGVTQSPTHLIKTRGQQVTLRCSSQSGHNTVSWYQQALGQGPQFIFQYYREEENGRGNFPPRFSGLQFPNYSSELNVNALELDDSALYLCASRRTGGGNTIYFGEGSWLTVV.